Here is one T cell receptor (beta chain) with its context. This sample was taken from a study of OX40 agonist ivuxolimab in advanced cancers. TCRdb's copy holds only in-frame clones and misses some; the assay was immunoSEQ multiplex PCR. The sample carries 8,500 to 13,000 clones, around 80% recorded once. Trimming took off 4 bases at V and 5 bases at J, with 15 bases between the two ends. Germline CDR1 LNHDA, CDR2 SQIVND (reference sequence). This CDR3 has 14 residues. Here the sequenced sample was CD4+ or CD8+ T cells sorted from blood, taken in a trial of the OX40 agonist ivuxolimab. V usage is TRBV19 and J usage is TRBJ2-7, with D possibly TRBD1 on 7 matching bases. The clonotype originates from an adult with an advanced solid tumor such as melanoma, head and neck, liver or kidney cancer. In DNA form, the CDR3 reads TGTGCCAGTAGTACCCCCGACAGGGAGGACGAGCAGTACTTC. It encodes CASSTPDREDEQYF.